This TCR beta chain stems from a study of monozygotic twins with inflammatory bowel disease. Findings and limits, study-wide: Whereas healthy co-twins had higher TCRbeta diversity (inverse Simpson), IBD patients had lower diversity. Separate T cell subtypes could not be resolved from one another.

The CDR3 has 13 amino acids. Per germline, CDR1 DFQATT and CDR2 SNEGSKA (reference sequence). With respect to this clonotype: As yet, its antigen is unknown.

From the 5' RACE reads, TCRdb lists one entry per CDR3 protein and no DNA. The sample table includes some 400,000 distinct CDR3 sequences. J is TRBJ2-3 and V is TRBV20-1. The sample taken for sequencing was blood. The sequence was obtained from a human donor with ulcerative colitis or Crohn's disease, or a healthy co-twin of an affected twin (not recorded which). CDR3 residues: CSARGLSTDTQYF.